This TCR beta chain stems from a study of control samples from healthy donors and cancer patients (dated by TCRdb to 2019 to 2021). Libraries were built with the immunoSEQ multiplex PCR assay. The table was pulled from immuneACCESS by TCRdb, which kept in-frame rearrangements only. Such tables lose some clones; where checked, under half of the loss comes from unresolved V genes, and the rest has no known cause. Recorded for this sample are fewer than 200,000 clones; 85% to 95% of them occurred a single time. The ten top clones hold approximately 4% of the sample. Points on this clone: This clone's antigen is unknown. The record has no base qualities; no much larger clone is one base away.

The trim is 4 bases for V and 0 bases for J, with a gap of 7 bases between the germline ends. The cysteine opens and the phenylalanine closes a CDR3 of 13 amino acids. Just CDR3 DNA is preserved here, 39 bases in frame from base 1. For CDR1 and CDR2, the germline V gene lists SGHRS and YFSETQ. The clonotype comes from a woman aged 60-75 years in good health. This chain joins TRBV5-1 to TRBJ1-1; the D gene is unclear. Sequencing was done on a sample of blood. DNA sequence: TGCGCCAGCAGCCAAGGCATGAACACTGAAGCTTTCTTT. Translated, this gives CASSQGMNTEAFF.